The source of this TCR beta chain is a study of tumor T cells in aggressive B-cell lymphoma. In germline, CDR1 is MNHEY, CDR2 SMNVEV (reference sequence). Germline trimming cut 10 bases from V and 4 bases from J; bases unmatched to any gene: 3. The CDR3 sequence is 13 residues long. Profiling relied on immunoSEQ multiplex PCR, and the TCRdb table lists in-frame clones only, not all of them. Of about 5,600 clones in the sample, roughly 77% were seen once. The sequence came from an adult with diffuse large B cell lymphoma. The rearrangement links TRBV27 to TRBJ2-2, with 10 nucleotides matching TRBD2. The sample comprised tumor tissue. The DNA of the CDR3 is TGTGCCACCGGGACTAGCGCCACCGGGGAGCTGTTTTTT. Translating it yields CATGTSATGELFF.